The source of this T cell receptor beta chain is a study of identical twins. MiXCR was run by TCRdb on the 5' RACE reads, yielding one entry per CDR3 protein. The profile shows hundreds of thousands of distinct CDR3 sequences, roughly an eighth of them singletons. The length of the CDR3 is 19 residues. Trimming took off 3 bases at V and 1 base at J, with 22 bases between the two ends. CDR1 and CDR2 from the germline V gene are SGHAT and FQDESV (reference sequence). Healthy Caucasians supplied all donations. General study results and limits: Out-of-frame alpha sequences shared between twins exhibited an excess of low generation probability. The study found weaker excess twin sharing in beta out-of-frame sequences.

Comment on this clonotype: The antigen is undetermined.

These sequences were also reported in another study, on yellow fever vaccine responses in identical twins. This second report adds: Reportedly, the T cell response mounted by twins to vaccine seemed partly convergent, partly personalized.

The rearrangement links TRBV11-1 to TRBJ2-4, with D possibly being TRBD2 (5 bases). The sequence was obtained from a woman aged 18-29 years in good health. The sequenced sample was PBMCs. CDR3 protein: CASSLYGGTSKEAKNIQYF. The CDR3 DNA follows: TGTGCCAGCAGCTTGTATGGAGGCACCTCCAAGGAGGCCAAAAACATTCAGTACTTC.